This T cell receptor beta chain originates from a study of lymphopenia after photon versus proton radiotherapy. The J segment lost 6 bases and the V segment lost 2 bases, leaving 8 bases of the junction unmatched. The germline gives CDR1 SGHAT, CDR2 FQNNGV. This CDR3 comprises 16 residues. TCRdb's table, derived via immunoSEQ multiplex PCR, lists solely in-frame clones and lacks some. The data contain 11,000 to 15,000 clones, over 65% of them seen just once; the ten biggest clones take up roughly 29%. The sample was peripheral blood, taken from a patient treated with photon-based radiotherapy. The receptor's source is a man aged 45-65 years with gastric cancer. This chain links TRBV11-2 with TRBJ2-7; 12 nucleotides match TRBD1. CDR3 residues: CASSLFGTGGRSEQYV. CDR3 DNA: TGTGCCAGCAGCTTATTCGGGACAGGGGGCAGATCCGAGCAGTACGTC.